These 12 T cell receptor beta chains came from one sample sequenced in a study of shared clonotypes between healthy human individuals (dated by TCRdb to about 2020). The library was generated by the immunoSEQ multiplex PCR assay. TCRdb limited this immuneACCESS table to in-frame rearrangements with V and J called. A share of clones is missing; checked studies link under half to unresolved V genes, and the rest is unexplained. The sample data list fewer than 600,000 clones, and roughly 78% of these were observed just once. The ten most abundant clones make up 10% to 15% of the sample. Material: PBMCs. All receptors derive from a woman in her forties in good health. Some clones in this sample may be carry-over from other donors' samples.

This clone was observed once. The DNA of the CDR3 is TGTGCCACCAGCCGGCGGGGTGGGGATGAAAAACTGTTTTTT. Residues: CATSRRGGDEKLFF. V gene TRBV15 combines with J gene TRBJ1-4; D call uncertain. V was clipped by 5 bases and J by 6 bases, with 13 bases between them. The CDR3 is 14 residues long. Germline V lookup: CDR1 LNHNV, CDR2 YYDKDF (reference sequence).

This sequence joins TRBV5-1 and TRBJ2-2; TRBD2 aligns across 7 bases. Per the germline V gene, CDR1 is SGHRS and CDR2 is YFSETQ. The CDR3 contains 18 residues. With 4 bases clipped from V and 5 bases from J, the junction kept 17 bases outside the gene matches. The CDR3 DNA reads TGCGCCAGCAGCAGGGAGCAGCGGGGTCCAACTCTTACCGGGGAGCTGTTTTTT. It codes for CASSREQRGPTLTGELFF.

CDR3 residues: CASSDDDYGYTF. CDR3 in DNA: TGCGCCAGCAGCGATGACGATTATGGCTACACCTTC. V is TRBV5-1 and J is TRBJ1-2; D is unclear. V was pared by 4 bases and J by 5 bases, with 9 bases between. CDR1 is SGHRS, CDR2 YFSETQ, per germline. The CDR3 is 12 residues long.

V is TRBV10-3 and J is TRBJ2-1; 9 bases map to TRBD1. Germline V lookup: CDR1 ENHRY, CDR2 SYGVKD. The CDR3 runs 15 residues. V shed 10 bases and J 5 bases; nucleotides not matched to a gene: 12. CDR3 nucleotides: TGTGCCAGTGGGGACCGGGACAGGGTACACAATGAGCAGTTCTTC. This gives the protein CASGDRDRVHNEQFF.

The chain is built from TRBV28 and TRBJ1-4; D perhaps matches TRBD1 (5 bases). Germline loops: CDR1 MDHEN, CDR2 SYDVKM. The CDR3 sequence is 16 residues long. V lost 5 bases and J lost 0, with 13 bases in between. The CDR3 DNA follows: TGTGCCAGCAGTCGACAGTTTATTGCAACTAATGAAAAACTGTTTTTT. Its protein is CASSRQFIATNEKLFF.

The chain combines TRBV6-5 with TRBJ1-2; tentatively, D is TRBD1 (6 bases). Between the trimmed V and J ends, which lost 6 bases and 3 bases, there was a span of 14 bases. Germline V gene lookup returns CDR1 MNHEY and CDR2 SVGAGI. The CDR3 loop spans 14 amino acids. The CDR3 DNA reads TGTGCCAGCAGAGGGGGGGCCGGTGACTATGGCTACACCTTC. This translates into CASRGGAGDYGYTF.

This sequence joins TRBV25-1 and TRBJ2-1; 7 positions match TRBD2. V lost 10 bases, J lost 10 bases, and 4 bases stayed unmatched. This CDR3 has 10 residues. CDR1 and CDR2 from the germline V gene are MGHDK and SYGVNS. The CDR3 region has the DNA TGTGCCACCGCTAGCGGAGAGCAGTTCTTC. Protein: CATASGEQFF. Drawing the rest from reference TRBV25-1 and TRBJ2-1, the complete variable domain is EADIYQTPRYLVIGTGKKITLECSQTMGHDKMYWYQQDPGMELHLIHYSYGVNSTEKGDLSSESTVSRIRTEHFPLTLESARPSHTSQYLCATASGEQFFGPGTRLTVL.

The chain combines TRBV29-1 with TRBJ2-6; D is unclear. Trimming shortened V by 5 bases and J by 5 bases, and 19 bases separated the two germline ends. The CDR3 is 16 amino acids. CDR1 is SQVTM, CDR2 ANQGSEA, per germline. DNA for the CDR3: TGCAGCGTTACAGCAGGCATACAAAGTCGGGCCAACGTCCTGACTTTC. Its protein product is CSVTAGIQSRANVLTF.

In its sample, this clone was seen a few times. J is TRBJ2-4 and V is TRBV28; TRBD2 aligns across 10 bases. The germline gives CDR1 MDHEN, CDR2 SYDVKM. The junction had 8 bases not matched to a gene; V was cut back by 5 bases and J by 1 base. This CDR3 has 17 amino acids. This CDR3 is CASSPAGGGAAKNIQYF. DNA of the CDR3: TGTGCCAGCAGTCCAGCGGGAGGGGGGGCGGCCAAAAACATTCAGTACTTC.

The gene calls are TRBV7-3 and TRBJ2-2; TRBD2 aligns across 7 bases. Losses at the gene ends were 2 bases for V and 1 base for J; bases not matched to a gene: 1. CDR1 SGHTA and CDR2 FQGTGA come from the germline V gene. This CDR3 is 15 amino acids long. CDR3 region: CASSLAGVNTGELFF. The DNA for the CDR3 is TGTGCCAGCAGCTTAGCGGGAGTGAACACCGGGGAGCTGTTTTTT.

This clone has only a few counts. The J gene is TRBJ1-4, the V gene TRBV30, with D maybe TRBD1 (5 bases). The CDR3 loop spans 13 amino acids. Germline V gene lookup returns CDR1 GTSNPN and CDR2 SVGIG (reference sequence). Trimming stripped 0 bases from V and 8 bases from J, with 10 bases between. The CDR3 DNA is TGTGCCTGGAGTGTTGGGGGAGTAGAAAAACTGTTTTTT. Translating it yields CAWSVGGVEKLFF.

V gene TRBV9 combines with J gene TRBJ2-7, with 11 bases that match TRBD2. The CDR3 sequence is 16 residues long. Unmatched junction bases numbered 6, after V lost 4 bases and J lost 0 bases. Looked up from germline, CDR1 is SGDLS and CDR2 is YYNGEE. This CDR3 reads CASSSEGTSGSYEQYF. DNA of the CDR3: TGTGCCAGCAGCTCAGAAGGGACTAGCGGCTCCTACGAGCAGTACTTC. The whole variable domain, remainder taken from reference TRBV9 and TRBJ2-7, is DSGVTQTPKHLITATGQRVTLRCSPRSGDLSVYWYQQSLDQGLQFLIQYYNGEERAKGNILERFSAQQFPDLHSELNLSSLELGDSALYFCASSSEGTSGSYEQYFGPGTRLTVT.